This T cell receptor (beta chain) was observed in a study of human T cells and chemical hapten exposure. Findings of the study overall: Patch test score rose with PT1 expanded TCR count, significant at thresholds 8, 16 and 32, not 4.

Authors' analysis steps: A typical sample had 95,000 to 100,000 TCRs, with roughly 23,224 to 690,600 overall. TCRdb re-analysed the RACE reads in MiXCR, keeping a single row per CDR3 protein. The V and J calls were not made by the authors but by TCRdb's processing. The data hold 84,000 or so distinct CDR3 sequences, with roughly a tenth observed a single time. Time point defined: patch test 2, 6 weeks after DPC sensitization. Treatment defined: therapeutic diphenylcyclopropenone sensitization with weekly scalp DPC. Donors were 18 to 70-year-old alopecia patients suitable for DPC. It was from unfractionated whole blood that total RNA was extracted. This clonotype has at least ten counts. The antigen is unknown. The clonotype was recovered from a woman in her thirties with alopecia areata. Some clones in this sample may be carry-over from other donors' samples. The specimen comprised whole blood, sampled in connection with sensitization to the hapten diphenylcyclopropenone (DPC).

The CDR3 region has the DNA TGTGCCAGCAGCACTGGAGTTAGCACAGATACGCAGTATTTT. Its translation is CASSTGVSTDTQYF. This chain uses TRBV4-2 with TRBJ2-3; D ambiguous. The germline V and J ends were trimmed by 5 bases and 0 bases, with 9 bases remaining between them. The CDR3 is 14 amino acids. The germline V gene encodes CDR1 LGHNA and CDR2 YNFKEQ.